This T cell receptor beta chain is drawn from a study of prognosis after radiotherapy for stage I lung cancer. The study amplified the TCR beta CDR3 region from genomic DNA. This amplification was carried out by two rounds of multiplex PCR. Primers targeting each individual TRBV and TRBJ gene were applied in first-round PCR. TCRdb itself ran the multiplex PCR reads through MiXCR, one entry per CDR3 protein. The sample has around 23,000 distinct CDR3 sequences, around 40% seen once. This clonotype was seen at least ten times. The V gene end was trimmed by 3 bases and the J gene end by 7 bases; junction bases not matched to a gene: 1. The CDR3 contains 14 residues. The germline V gene encodes CDR1 KGHSH and CDR2 LQKENI.

Sequences were derived from PBMCs, sampled before or after stereotactic body radiation therapy (not recorded which). The rearrangement links TRBV18 to TRBJ1-6; 9 nucleotides align to TRBD1. This clonotype originated in a donor over 45 with non-small cell lung cancer. The CDR3 is CASSPGQGNSPLHF. The DNA of the CDR3 is TGTGCCAGCTCACCCGGACAGGGGAATTCACCCCTCCACTTT.